This T cell receptor beta chain is drawn from a study of T cells in Graves' hyperthyroidism and ophthalmopathy (dated by TCRdb to the late 2010s). At the level of the whole study: Peripheral blood samples were taken at initial diagnosis, before any treatment was given. Thyroid tissue and blood T-cell repertoires from several Graves' hyperthyroidism patients were also compared in the study. TCR Vbeta CDR3 sequencing of approximately 140 peripheral blood samples (over 40 ophthalmopathy, 75 hyperthyroidism and approximately 17 progressor patients) is reported in the paper. To identify TCR V-J signatures that set the groups apart, the researchers used a discovery cohort of 95 to 100 patients, made up of under 45 with Graves' ophthalmopathy and approximately 57 with stable Graves' hyperthyroidism. Once sampling was done, hyperthyroidism patients were given methimazole at a starting dose of 30 mg daily, whereas ophthalmopathy patients were given high-dose intravenous methylprednisolone. Prospective prediction of ophthalmopathy was tested in an independent validation cohort consisting of about 19 hyperthyroidism patients and over 15 patients who later progressed to ophthalmopathy. The roughly 100 discovery patients were randomly divided into training and test sets at a 7:3 ratio.

From the cysteine through the phenylalanine, the CDR3 covers 17 amino acids. Kept here is only the CDR3 DNA, which spans 51 bases and is read in frame from base 1. CDR1 is given as SGHVS and CDR2 as FQNEAQ, both from the germline V gene. Moderately to severely active disease, a Clinical Activity Score of at least 3, a NOSPECS grade of at least 4, and a duration under 3 months were present in ophthalmopathy patients. Exclusion was applied to patients with uncontrolled infections, other autoimmune diseases, pregnancy or lactation. Diagnoses relied on clinical symptoms, serum thyroxine and TRAb, thyroid ultrasound and orbital computed tomography. PBMCs were separated from around 9.1 ml of fresh peripheral blood using Ficoll-Paque density gradient centrifugation. Total RNA was extracted using Trizol reagent, and RNA quality was assessed on an Agilent 2100 Bioanalyzer. In the case of this clonotype: This clone's antigen is unknown. The junction departs from germline at one end; a sequencing error may be responsible.

Results and caveats for the whole study, not just this receptor: Most expanded thyroid clonotypes (frequency above 0.001) were also found in blood, which suggests that blood repertoires may mirror thyroid immune responses. Ophthalmopathy was separated from stable hyperthyroidism by a 13 V-J signature model, with over 85% sensitivity and about 81% specificity obtained in cross-validation and 80%/75% obtained in testing. In validation, progression to ophthalmopathy was predicted by the model with about 70% sensitivity and roughly 76% specificity, a median of approximately 7.1 months before onset. No statistical method was used to fix the sample size in advance, and group allocation was not hidden from the investigators.

The TCR beta CDR3 regions were amplified from RNA transcripts. A first-round RT-PCR of the TCR CDR3 used the HTBI primer set with the Qiagen OneStep RT-PCR kit. Libraries were constructed in a second round of multiplex PCR, after which size selection and purification were performed. The libraries were sequenced on an Illumina HiSeq2000 using paired-end 100 bp reads. Processing in the source paper ran as follows. SOAPnuke was used to process the raw data, removing reads that contained adapters or uncalled bases, had a mean Phred below 15, or lacked an exact match to the constant primer or identifier. High-quality paired reads were merged using COPE v1.2.5, and each unique nucleotide sequence was defined as a clonotype. Clonotypes were aligned to IMGT TRBV, TRBD and TRBJ reference segments using MiTCR v1.1. The analysis was restricted to V-J combinations with a frequency above 0.0001, which together covered 99% to 99.2% of the repertoires. The TCS score was defined as F50 (clonal expansion) divided by E x V (chaos), with BLOSUM62-based TCRdist calculated between CDR3 peptides within each V-J. Welch's t-statistics and random forest reduced 500 to 650 V-J features to 10 to 15, which were used in a naive Bayes classifier (R e1071). Using fastp at Q25 and MiXCR, TCRdb reprocessed the public reads and kept productive beta chains. All rows with the same CDR3 protein become a single entry with the most common DNA and genes. TCRdb's processing, not the authors', yielded these V and J calls. In all, the sample holds some 340,000 distinct CDR3 sequences, and roughly 13% of those were seen once. Roughly 35% of the sample is in the top ten clones.

The TCR originated in a woman between 40 and 55 years old with Graves' ophthalmopathy. The sequence links TRBV7-8 to TRBJ2-1, and TRBD1 may be the D gene, going by 5 matching bases. Material: blood. In nucleotide form, the sequence is TGTGCCAGCGGCTTAGTTAAGGGGCAGTCACTAAGGGTTGAGCAGTTCTTC. Its amino acids are CASGLVKGQSLRVEQFF.